A selection of T cell receptor beta chains follows, all from one sample in a study of T-cell memory formation after mild COVID-19. TCRdb called the 5' RACE reads again in MiXCR, with one record for every CDR3 protein. The sample carries a few hundred thousand distinct CDR3 sequences, roughly a tenth recorded once. The specimen was PBMCs or a T cell subset sorted from them (not recorded which). These receptors were obtained from a man aged 18 to 29 who had mild COVID-19 (a few samples of this study predate the infection). Cell type and time point are not known. CDR3s include the opening cysteine and the closing phenylalanine or tryptophan. The D gene is left open where the match is weak. Not every row has a clone size; where given, it reads once, few, many or a size class.

abundance	v_gene	d_gene	j_gene	CDR3nt	CDR3aa
-	TRBV7-3	-	TRBJ2-3	TGTGCCAGCAGCCTCAGTGGGGGGGGCCACATAAATACGCAGTATTTT	CASSLSGGGHINTQYF
many	TRBV5-1	TRBD1	TRBJ2-5	TGCGCCAGCAGCTTGTTGACAGGGGCTCAAGAGACCCAGTACTTC	CASSLLTGAQETQYF
many	TRBV20-1	TRBD2	TRBJ2-1	TGCAGTGCTCCCTTAGCGGGGGGTCTCCTGGGTGAGCAGTTCTTC	CSAPLAGGLLGEQFF
few	TRBV11-2	TRBD1	TRBJ2-2	TGTGCCAGCAGCTTGCCACAGGGGGCTTGGACCGGGGAGCTGTTTTTT	CASSLPQGAWTGELFF
-	TRBV28	-	TRBJ1-2	TGTGCCAGCATTGAAGGCAGGGACTATGGCTACACCTTC	CASIEGRDYGYTF
-	TRBV6-5	TRBD2	TRBJ2-7	TGTGCCAGCACCCCAGCGGGGGTGAGCTCCTACGAGCAGTACTTC	CASTPAGVSSYEQYF
-	TRBV10-3	-	TRBJ1-5	TGTGCCATCAGTGCCGGGACCGGGGGCCAGCCCCAGCATTTT	CAISAGTGGQPQHF
-	TRBV7-2	-	TRBJ1-5	TGTGCCAGCAGCCCGGGGGGGGGAAACAATCAGCCCCAGCATTTT	CASSPGGGNNQPQHF
few	TRBV9	-	TRBJ2-1	TGTGCCAGCAGCGTAGGCCTCAGGGCCAACTCCAATGAGCAGTTCTTC	CASSVGLRANSNEQFF
-	TRBV11-2	-	TRBJ1-2	TGTGCCAGCAGCTTAGACTGGGCCACCGCCTCTCGCTATGGCTACACCTTC	CASSLDWATASRYGYTF
few	TRBV4-3	-	TRBJ2-1	TGCGCCAGCAGCCAAGAGGAGGCTGATGAGCAGTTCTTC	CASSQEEADEQFF
few	TRBV6-5	-	TRBJ2-2	TGTGCCAGCTTGGGGGGTTTGAACACCGGGGAGCTGTTTTTT	CASLGGLNTGELFF
-	TRBV12-3/TRBV12-4	-	TRBJ2-3	TGTGCCAGCATAACGGGGGACCCTTACACAGATACGCAGTATTTT	CASITGDPYTDTQYF
few	TRBV20-1	TRBD2	TRBJ2-2	TGCAGTGCGCGAAGGACTAGCGGGGGAGGGAACACCGGGGAGCTGTTTTTT	CSARRTSGGGNTGELFF
-	TRBV20-1	-	TRBJ2-2	TGCAGTGCTAGCGGGGGGAACACCGGGGAGCTGTTTTTT	CSASGGNTGELFF
-	TRBV3-2	-	TRBJ2-1	TGTGCCAGCAGCCCCCGAGGGGGGCTCAATGAGCAGTTCTTC	CASSPRGGLNEQFF
few	TRBV12-3/TRBV12-4	-	TRBJ1-1	TGTGCCAGCAGTCTCGGGGTCGGAGCTTTCTTT	CASSLGVGAFF
many	TRBV7-6	TRBD2	TRBJ2-5	TGTGCCAGCAGCTCACTAGCGGGCACGCAAGAGACCCAGTACTTC	CASSSLAGTQETQYF
many	TRBV18	-	TRBJ2-3	TGTGCCAGCTCACCGACAGGTAGCACAGATACGCAGTATTTT	CASSPTGSTDTQYF
many	TRBV15	TRBD2	TRBJ2-1	TGTGCCACCAGGGGCGGGGGGGATATTTACAATGAGCAGTTCTTC	CATRGGGDIYNEQFF
-	TRBV7-9	TRBD1	TRBJ2-7	TGTGCCAGCAGCTCAGGGGGCGCCGCATTCGAGCAGTACTTC	CASSSGGAAFEQYF
-	TRBV7-3	TRBD2	TRBJ2-1	TGTGCCAGCAGCTTAAACCCGGGACGGTGGGGGGGTGAGCAGTTCTTC	CASSLNPGRWGGEQFF
-	TRBV12-3/TRBV12-4	-	TRBJ2-3	TGTGCCAGCAGTTCGGACCCAGATACGCAGTATTTT	CASSSDPDTQYF
-	TRBV5-6	-	TRBJ1-5	TGTGCCAGCAGCTGGTGGGACACCCTCGGCAATCAGCCCCAGCATTTT	CASSWWDTLGNQPQHF